This T cell receptor beta chain was recovered during a study of T cell repertoires in cytomegalovirus infection (dated by TCRdb to between 2017 and 2020). Describing the broader study: Peptide stimulations targeted recently identified HLA-C-restricted CMV epitopes, whose presentation resists viral immunomodulation, together with well-studied HLA-B-restricted epitopes. Donor HLA type was relevant to the analysis, as public TCR beta signatures indicated carriage of CMV infection together with the matching HLA type.

On the study overall, not on this receptor specifically: In the ex vivo response, HLA-C-restricted CMV-specific TCR beta clonotypes were dominant, and in two of eight donors the single most frequent clonotype came from this HLA-C-restricted group. In both this cohort and an independent roughly 350-donor cohort, the cumulative frequency of public TCR beta family members distinguished carriers of CMV infection plus the relevant HLA type.

The germline V gene encodes CDR1 SGHTA and CDR2 FQGNSA. V is trimmed back by 5 bases and J by 4 bases, and the junction contains 11 bases that no gene match accounts for. Including cysteine and phenylalanine, the CDR3 has 16 amino acids. Just the 48-base CDR3 DNA is kept, in frame starting at base 1. This clonotype was recorded at least ten times. Its specific antigen is unknown. Base qualities are missing; no much larger clone stands one base away. TCRdb records Illumina HiSeq 1500 as the sequencer. TCRdb reran the public reads through fastp at Q25 and MiXCR, keeping productive beta chains. When rows share a CDR3 protein, they turn into one entry using the most common DNA and genes. The sample contains approximately 350,000 distinct CDR3 sequences, roughly 34% of them found a single time. The ten largest clones represent roughly 13% of the sample. The intended sense of this specimen's treatment or condition label: in vitro stimulation with specific CMV peptide epitopes to enrich CMV-specific T cells.

This TCR was recovered from a human donor in good health (CMV status not recorded). Some clones in this sample may be carry-over from other donors' samples. Sequenced here: cultured PBMCs, sampled from culture after CMV antigen stimulation. The chain uses TRBV7-2 and TRBJ2-5; 9 of the junction bases match TRBD1. The CDR3 in this case is CASSLFGQGFRETQYF. The DNA sequence is given as TGTGCCAGCAGCCTTTTTGGACAGGGGTTTAGAGAGACCCAGTACTTC. Full variable domain (CDR3 extended with the reference TRBV7-2 and TRBJ2-5 proteins): GAGVSQSPSNKVTEKGKDVELRCDPISGHTALYWYRQSLGQGLEFLIYFQGNSAPDKSGLPSDRFSAERTGGSVSTLTIQRTQQEDSAVYLCASSLFGQGFRETQYFGPGTRLLVL.